This TCR beta chain was sequenced in a study of cytomegalovirus exposure and HLA in healthy donors. Study context: Counted in an early data release were 85 million or so unique TCRs from HLA-typed donors.

PCR was performed using 60 Vbeta and 13 Jbeta primers. The assay was immunoSEQ multiplex PCR, and TCRdb's table has in-frame clones only and misses some. The sample holds 150,000 to 180,000 clones, around three quarters seen once. This CDR3 has 14 residues. V lost 4 bases to trimming and J lost 3 bases, with 9 bases between them. Germline assignment: CDR1 MGHRA and CDR2 YSYEKL. The sequence was collected from a woman aged 40 to 50 in good health and CMV-seronegative. The V call is TRBV4-1, the J call TRBJ2-2, with a weak D call TRBD2 (6 bases). Sequenced input: PBMCs. CDR3 protein: CASSPGLYTGELFF. CDR3 nucleotide sequence: TGCGCCAGCAGCCCGGGACTCTACACCGGGGAGCTGTTTTTT.